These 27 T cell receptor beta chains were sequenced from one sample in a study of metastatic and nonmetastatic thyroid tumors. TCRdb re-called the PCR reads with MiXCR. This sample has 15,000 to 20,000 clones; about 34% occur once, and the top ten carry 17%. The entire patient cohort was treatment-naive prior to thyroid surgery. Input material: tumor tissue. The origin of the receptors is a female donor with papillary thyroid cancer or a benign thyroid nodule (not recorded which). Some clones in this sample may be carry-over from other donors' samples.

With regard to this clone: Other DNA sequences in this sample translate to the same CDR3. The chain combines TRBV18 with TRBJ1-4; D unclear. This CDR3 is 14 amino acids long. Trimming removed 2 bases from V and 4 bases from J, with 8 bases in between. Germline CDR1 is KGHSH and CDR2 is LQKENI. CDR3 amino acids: CASSPGENNEKLFF. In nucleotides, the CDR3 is TGTGCCAGCTCACCAGGAGAGAATAATGAAAAACTGTTTTTT.

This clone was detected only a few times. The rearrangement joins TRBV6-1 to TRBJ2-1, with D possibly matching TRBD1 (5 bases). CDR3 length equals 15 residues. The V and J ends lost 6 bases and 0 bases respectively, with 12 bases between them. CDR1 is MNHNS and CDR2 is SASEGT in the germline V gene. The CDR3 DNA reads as TGTGCCAGCAGCCGCGACAGAAACTCCTACAATGAGCAGTTCTTC. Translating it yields CASSRDRNSYNEQFF.

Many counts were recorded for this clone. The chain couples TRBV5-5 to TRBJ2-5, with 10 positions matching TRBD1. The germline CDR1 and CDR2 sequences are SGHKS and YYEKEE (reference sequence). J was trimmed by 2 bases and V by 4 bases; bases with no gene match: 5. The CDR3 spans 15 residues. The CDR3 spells CASSGRTGGQETQYF. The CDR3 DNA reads TGTGCCAGCAGCGGCCGGACAGGGGGTCAAGAGACCCAGTACTTC. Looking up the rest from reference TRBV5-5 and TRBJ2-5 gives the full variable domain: DAGVTQSPTHLIKTRGQQVTLRCSPISGHKSVSWYQQVLGQGPQFIFQYYEKEERGRGNFPDRFSARQFPNYSSELNVNALLLGDSALYLCASSGRTGGQETQYFGPGTRLLVL.

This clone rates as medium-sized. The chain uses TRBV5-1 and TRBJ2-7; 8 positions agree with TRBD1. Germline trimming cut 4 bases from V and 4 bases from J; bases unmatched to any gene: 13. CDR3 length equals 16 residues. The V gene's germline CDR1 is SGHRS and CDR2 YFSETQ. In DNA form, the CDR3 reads TGCGCCAGCAGCAGCGGACAGGGTACGGGGTGGTACGAGCAGTACTTC. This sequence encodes CASSSGQGTGWYEQYF.

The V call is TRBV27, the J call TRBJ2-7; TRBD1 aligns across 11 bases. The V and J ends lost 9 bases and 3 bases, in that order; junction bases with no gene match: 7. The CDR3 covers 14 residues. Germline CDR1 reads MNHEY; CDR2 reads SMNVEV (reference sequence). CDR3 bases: TGTGCCAGTGGTCCCGGGACAGGGGGCTACGAGCAGTACTTC. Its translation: CASGPGTGGYEQYF.

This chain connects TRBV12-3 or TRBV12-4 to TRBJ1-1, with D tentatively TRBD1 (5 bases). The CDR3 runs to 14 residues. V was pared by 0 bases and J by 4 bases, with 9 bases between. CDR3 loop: CASSLARDLTEAFF. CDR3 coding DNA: TGTGCCAGCAGTTTAGCGAGGGACCTCACTGAAGCTTTCTTT.

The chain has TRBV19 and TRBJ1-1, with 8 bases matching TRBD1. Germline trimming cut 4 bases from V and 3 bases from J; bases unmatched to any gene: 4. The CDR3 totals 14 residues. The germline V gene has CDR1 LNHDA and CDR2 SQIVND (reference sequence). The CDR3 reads CASSRQGADTEAFF. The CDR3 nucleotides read TGTGCCAGTAGTAGGCAGGGGGCGGACACTGAAGCTTTCTTT.

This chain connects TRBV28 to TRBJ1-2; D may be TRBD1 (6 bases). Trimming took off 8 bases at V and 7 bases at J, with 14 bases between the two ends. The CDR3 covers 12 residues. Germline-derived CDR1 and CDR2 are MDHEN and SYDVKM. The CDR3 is CASQRGGLGYTF. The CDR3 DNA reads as TGTGCCAGCCAAAGGGGGGGACTTGGCTACACCTTC.

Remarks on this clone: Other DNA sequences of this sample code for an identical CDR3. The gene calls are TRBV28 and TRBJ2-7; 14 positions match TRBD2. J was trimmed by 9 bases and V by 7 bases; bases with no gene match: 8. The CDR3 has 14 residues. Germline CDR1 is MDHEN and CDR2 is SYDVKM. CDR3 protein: CASTPGLAGEGQYF. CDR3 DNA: TGTGCCAGCACCCCGGGACTAGCGGGAGAAGGGCAGTACTTC.

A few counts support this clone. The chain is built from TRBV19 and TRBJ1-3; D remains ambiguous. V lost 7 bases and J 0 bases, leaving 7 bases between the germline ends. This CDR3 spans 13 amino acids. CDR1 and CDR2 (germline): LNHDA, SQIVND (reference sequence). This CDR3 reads CASKVASGNTIYF. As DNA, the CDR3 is TGTGCCAGTAAAGTTGCCTCTGGAAACACCATATATTTT.

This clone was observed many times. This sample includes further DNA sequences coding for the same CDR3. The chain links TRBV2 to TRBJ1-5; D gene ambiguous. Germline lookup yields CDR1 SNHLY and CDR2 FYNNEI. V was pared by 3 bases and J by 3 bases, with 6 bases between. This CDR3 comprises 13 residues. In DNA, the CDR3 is TGTGCCAGCAGTGAGGCGGTCAATCAGCCCCAGCATTTT. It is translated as CASSEAVNQPQHF.

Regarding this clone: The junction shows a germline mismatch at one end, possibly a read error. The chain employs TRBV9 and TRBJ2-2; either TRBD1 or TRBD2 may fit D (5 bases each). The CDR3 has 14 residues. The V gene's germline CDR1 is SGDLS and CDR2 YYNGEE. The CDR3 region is CTSSSRGSTGELFF. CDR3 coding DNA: TGTACCAGCAGCTCACGGGGCAGCACCGGGGAGCTGTTTTTT.

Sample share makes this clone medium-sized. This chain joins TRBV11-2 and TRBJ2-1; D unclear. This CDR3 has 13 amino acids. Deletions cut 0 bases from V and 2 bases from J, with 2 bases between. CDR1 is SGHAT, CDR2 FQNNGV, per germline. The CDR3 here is CASSLEAYNEQFF. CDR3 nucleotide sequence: TGTGCCAGCAGCTTAGAGGCCTACAATGAGCAGTTCTTC.

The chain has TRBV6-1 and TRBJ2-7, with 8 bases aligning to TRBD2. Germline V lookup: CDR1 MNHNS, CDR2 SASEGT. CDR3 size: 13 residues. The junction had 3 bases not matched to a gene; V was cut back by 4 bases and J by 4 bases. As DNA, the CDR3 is TGTGCCAGCAGTGGCCGGGGGGGTTACGAGCAGTACTTC. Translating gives CASSGRGGYEQYF.

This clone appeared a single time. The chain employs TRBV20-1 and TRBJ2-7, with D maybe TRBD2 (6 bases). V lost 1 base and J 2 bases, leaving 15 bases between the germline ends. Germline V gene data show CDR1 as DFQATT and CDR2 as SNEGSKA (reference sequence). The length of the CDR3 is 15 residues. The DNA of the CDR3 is TGCAGTGCTAGAGCTTTCGGAGGGAATCCCTACGAGCAGTACTTC. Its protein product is CSARAFGGNPYEQYF.

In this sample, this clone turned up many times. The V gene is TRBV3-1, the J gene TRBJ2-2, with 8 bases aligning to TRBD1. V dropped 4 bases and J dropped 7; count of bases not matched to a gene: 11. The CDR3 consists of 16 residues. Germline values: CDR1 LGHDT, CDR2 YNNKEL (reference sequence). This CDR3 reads CASSPSGDRSGGELFF. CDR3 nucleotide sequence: TGTGCCAGCAGCCCCTCCGGGGACAGGTCGGGCGGGGAGCTGTTTTTT.

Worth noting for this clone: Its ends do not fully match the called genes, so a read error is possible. The CDR3 DNA reads as TGTGCCTGGAGCTCCCGGGGCAGGGGTAAAAATGAAAAACTGTGTTTT. It specifies CAWSSRGRGKNEKLCF. V gene TRBV30 combines with J gene TRBJ1-4; tentative D call: TRBD1 (6 bases). Germline V gives CDR1 GTSNPN, CDR2 SVGIG (reference sequence). The CDR3 consists of 16 residues.

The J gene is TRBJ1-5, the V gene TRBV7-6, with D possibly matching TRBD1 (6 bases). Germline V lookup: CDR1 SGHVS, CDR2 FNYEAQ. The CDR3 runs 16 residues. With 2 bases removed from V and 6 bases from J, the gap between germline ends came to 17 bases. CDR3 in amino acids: CASSLCGNRDIQPQHF. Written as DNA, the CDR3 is TGTGCCAGCAGCTTATGTGGGAACAGGGATATTCAGCCCCAGCATTTT.

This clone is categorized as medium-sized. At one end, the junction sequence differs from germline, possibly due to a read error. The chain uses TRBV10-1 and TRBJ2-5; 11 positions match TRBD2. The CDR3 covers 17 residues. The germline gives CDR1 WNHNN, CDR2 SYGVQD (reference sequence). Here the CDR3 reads CASRESRGLADKETQYF. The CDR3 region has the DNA TGCGCCAGCAGGGAGTCAAGGGGACTAGCGGATAAAGAGACCCAGTACTTC.

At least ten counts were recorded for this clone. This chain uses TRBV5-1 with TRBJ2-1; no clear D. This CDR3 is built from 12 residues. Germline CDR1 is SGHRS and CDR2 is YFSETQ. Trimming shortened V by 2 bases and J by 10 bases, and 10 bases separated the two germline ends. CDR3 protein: CASSFLPGEQFF. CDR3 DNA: TGCGCCAGCAGCTTCCTCCCCGGAGAGCAGTTCTTC.

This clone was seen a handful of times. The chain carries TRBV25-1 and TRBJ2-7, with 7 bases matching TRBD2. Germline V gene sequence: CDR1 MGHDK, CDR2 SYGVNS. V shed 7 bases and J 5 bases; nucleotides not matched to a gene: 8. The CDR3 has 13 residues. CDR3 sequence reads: CASNLAGGNEQYF. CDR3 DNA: TGTGCCAGCAATCTCGCCGGGGGGAACGAGCAGTACTTC.

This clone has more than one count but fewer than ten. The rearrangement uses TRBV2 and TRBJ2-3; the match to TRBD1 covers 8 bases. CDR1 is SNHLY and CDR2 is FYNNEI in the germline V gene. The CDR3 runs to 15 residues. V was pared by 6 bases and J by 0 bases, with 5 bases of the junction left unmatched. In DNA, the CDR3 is TGTGCCAGCAGGGGAGACAGGGGAAGCACAGATACGCAGTATTTT. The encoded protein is CASRGDRGSTDTQYF.

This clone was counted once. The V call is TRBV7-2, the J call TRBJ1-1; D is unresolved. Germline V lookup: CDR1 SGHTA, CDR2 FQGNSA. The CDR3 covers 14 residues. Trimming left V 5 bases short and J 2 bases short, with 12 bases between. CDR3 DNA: TGTGCCAGCAGCCAAGATGTACTTAACACTGAAGCTTTCTTT. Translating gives CASSQDVLNTEAFF.

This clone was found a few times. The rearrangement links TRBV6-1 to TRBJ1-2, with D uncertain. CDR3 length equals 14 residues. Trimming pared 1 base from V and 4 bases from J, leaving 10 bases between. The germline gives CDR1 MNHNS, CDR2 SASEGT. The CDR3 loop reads CASSEDGRSYGYTF. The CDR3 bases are TGTGCCAGCAGTGAAGACGGACGGAGCTATGGCTACACCTTC.

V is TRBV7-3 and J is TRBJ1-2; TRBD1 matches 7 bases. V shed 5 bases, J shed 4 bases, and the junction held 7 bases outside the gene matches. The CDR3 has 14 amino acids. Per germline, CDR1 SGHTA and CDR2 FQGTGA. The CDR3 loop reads CASSPTGFGYGYTF. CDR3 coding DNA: TGTGCCAGCAGCCCGACAGGGTTCGGCTATGGCTACACCTTC.

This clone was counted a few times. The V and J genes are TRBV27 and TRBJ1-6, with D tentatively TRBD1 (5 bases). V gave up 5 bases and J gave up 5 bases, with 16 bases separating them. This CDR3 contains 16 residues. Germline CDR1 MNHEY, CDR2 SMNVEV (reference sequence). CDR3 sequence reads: CASSKAQGYNNSPLHF. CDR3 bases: TGTGCCAGCAGTAAAGCTCAGGGATATAATAATTCACCCCTCCACTTT.

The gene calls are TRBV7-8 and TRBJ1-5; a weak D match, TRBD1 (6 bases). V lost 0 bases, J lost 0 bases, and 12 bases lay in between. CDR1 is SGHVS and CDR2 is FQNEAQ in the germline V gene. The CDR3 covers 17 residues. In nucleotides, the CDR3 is TGTGCCAGCAGCTTAGCGAAGGGGGACGATAGCAATCAGCCCCAGCATTTT. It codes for CASSLAKGDDSNQPQHF.